This T cell receptor beta chain stems from a study of blood T cell repertoires in COVID-19. Overall study: Nucleic acid was either cDNA or gDNA, and it came from T cells, B-cell-depleted T cells, or PBMCs.

Authors' data handling: Estimated nucleated cell counts came from reference gene primer amplification. Clones were read by immunoSEQ multiplex PCR, and TCRdb kept only the in-frame ones, dropping some. Clonal size and the V and J genes are those of that table, whereas D and trimming came from the DNA. The repertoire consists of 45,000 to 55,000 clones, with 84% occurring once and the leading ten covering about 1.4%. Germline CDR1 reads SNHLY; CDR2 reads FYNNEI. CDR3 length: 14 residues. V lost 6 bases and J 4 bases, leaving 13 bases between the germline ends. The V and J genes are TRBV2 and TRBJ1-3, with D perhaps TRBD1 (6 bases). Sequenced material: peripheral blood. The sequence derives from a man aged 45-65 years with acute or convalescent COVID-19. The CDR3 reads CASRDSSYGNTIYF. CDR3 coding DNA: TGTGCCAGCAGGGACAGTTCATACGGAAACACCATATATTTT.